This T cell receptor beta chain stems from a study of CD8+CD57+ T cells in acquired aplastic anemia. Whole-study context: The sorted CD4+ and CD8+ cells yielded an average approximately 3.2 ug of DNA.

Using genomic DNA as the template, TCR beta VDJ and CDR3 profiling was carried out. A single record per CDR3 protein comes from TCRdb applying MiXCR to the reads. The table has a few hundred thousand distinct CDR3 sequences, over 25% seen once; the top ten hold roughly 0.89%. The V gene's germline CDR1 is MGHDK and CDR2 SYGVNS. The CDR3 is 14 amino acids. V was cut by 1 base and J by 7 bases, with 11 bases left in between. At least ten counts were recorded for this clonotype. Patients sequenced had flow cytometry evidence of CD8+CD57+ cell expansion. V gene TRBV25-1 combines with J gene TRBJ2-1, with D perhaps TRBD1 (5 bases). Sequencing was carried out using sorted CD4+, CD8+, or CD8+CD57+ T cells (not recorded which) from PBMCs. The TCR comes from a human donor with aplastic anemia. DNA for the CDR3: TGTGCCAGCAGTGAATCGACAGTTTATAATGAGCAGTTCTTC. Amino acid sequence: CASSESTVYNEQFF. The full variable domain, its missing parts supplied by reference TRBV25-1 and TRBJ2-1, is EADIYQTPRYLVIGTGKKITLECSQTMGHDKMYWYQQDPGMELHLIHYSYGVNSTEKGDLSSESTVSRIRTEHFPLTLESARPSHTSQYLCASSESTVYNEQFFGPGTRLTVL.